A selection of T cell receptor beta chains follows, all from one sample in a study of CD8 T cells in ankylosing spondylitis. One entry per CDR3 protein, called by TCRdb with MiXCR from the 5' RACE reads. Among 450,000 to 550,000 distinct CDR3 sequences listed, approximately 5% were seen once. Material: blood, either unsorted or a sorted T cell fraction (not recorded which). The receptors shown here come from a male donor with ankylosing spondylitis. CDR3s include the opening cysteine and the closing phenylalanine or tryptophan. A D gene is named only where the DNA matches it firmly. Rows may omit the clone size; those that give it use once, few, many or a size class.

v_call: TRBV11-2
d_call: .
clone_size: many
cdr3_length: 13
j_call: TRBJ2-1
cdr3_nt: TGTGCCAGCAGCTTAGTAAGTCACGGTGAGCAGTTCTTC
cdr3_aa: CASSLVSHGEQFF

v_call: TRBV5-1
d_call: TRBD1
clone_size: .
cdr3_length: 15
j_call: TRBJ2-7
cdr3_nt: TGCGCCAGCAGCTCGGCGGACAGGGGGCTCGACGAGCAGTACTTC
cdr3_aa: CASSSADRGLDEQYF

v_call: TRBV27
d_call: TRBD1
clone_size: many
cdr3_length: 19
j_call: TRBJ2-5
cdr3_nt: TGTGCCAGCAGTTTATTCCCCTTCGGGACAGGGAACCCCCAAGAGACCCAGTACTTC
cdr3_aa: CASSLFPFGTGNPQETQYF

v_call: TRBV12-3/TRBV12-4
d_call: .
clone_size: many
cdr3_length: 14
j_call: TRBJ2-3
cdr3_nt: TGTGCCAGCAGTTGGTCGAGGAGGACAGATACGCAGTATTTT
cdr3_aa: CASSWSRRTDTQYF

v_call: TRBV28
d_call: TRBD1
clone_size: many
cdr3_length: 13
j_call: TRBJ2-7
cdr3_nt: TGTGCCAGCAGCCGGGACAGGGGTAACGAGCAGTACTTC
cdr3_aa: CASSRDRGNEQYF

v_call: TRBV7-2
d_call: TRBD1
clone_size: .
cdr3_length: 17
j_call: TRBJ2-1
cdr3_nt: TGTGCCAGCAGCTTAGCGCGGACAGGGGGCCGCTACAATGAGCAGTTCTTC
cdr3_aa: CASSLARTGGRYNEQFF

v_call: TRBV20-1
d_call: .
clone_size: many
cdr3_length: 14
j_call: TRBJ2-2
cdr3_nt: TGCAGTGCTAGAGATCGGACGGACACCGGGGAGCTGTTTTTT
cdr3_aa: CSARDRTDTGELFF

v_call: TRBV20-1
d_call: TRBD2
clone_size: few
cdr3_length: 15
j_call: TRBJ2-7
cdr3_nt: TGCAGTGCTAGCCCCCCTGTCGGGAGGGTCTACGAGCAGTACTTC
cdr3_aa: CSASPPVGRVYEQYF

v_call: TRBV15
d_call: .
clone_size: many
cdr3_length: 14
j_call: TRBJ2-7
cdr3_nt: TGTGCCACCAGCAGAGATAAGGCAAGCTACGAGCAGTACTTC
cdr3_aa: CATSRDKASYEQYF

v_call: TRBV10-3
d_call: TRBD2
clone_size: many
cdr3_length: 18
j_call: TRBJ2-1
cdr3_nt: TGTGCCATCAGTGACCCCGAGGTTTTCGGCGGGAGGGCCAATGAGCAGTTCTTC
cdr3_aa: CAISDPEVFGGRANEQFF

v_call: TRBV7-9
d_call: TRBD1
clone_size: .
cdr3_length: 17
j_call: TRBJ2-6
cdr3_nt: TGTGACAGCAGCTTAGCAGACAGGGGAGCCGGGGCCAACGTCCTGACTTTC
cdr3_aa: CDSSLADRGAGANVLTF

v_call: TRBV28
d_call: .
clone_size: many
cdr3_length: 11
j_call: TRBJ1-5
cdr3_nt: TGTGCCAGCAGTCTGAGAGAGACCCAGCATTTT
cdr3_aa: CASSLRETQHF

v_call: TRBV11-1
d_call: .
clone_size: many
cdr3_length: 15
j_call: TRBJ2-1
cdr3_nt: TGTGCCAGCAGCCCTCAGGGGTCTAACTACAATGAGCAGTTCTTC
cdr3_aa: CASSPQGSNYNEQFF

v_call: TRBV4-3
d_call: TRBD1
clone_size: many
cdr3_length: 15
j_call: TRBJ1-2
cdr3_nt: TGCGCCAGCAGCCAAGGGGACAGGGGGAACTATGGCTACACCTTC
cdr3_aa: CASSQGDRGNYGYTF

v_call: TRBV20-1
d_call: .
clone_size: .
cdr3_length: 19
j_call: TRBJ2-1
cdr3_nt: TGCAGTGCTAGAGATAGGATCGGCGGGACCTATACTTTCGACAATGAGCAGTTCTTC
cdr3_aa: CSARDRIGGTYTFDNEQFF

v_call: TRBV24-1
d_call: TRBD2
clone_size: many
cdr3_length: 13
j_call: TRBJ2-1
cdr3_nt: TGTGCCACCAGCCCGACTAGCTACGATGAGCAGTTCTTC
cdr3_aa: CATSPTSYDEQFF

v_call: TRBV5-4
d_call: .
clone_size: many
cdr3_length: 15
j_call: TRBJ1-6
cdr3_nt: TGTGCCAGCAGCTTATTGGGGGTGAATAATTCACCCCTCCACTTT
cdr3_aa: CASSLLGVNNSPLHF

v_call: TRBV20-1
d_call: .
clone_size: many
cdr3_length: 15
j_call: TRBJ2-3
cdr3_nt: TGCAGTGCCCGAAGGGTGGACAGCAACGCAGATACGCAGTATTTT
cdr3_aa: CSARRVDSNADTQYF

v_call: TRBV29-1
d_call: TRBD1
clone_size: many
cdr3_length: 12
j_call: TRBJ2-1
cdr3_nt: TGCAGCGTTGAGGACAGGGGAAATGAGCAGTTCTTC
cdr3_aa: CSVEDRGNEQFF

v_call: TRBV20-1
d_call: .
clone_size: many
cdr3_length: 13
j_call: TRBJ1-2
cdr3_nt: TGCAGTGCCTACAGTAGGGACCTCTATGGCTACACCTTC
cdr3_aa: CSAYSRDLYGYTF

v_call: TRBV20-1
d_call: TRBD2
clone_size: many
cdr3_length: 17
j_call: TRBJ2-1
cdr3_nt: TGCAGTGCTAGGTCCACTAGCGGGAGGGTCGCTTACAATGAGCAGTTCTTC
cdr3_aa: CSARSTSGRVAYNEQFF

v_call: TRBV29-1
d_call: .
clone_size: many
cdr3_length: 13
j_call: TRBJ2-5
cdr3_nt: TGCAGCGTTGATTGGCAGGTCCAAGAGACCCAGTACTTC
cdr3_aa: CSVDWQVQETQYF

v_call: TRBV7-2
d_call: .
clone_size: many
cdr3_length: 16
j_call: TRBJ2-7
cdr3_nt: TGTGCCAGCAGCTTAGCGGTAGCCCCCGGCTCCTACGAGCAGTACTTC
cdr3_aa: CASSLAVAPGSYEQYF

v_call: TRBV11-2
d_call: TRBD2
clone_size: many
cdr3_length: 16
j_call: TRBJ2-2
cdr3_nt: TGTGCCAGCAGCTTCCCTGGACTAGCGAACACCGGGGAGCTGTTTTTT
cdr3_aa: CASSFPGLANTGELFF

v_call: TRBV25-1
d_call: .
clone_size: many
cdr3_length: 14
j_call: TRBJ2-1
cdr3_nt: TGTGCCAGCAGTGAATATGGGACCTACAATGAGCAGTTCTTC
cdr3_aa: CASSEYGTYNEQFF

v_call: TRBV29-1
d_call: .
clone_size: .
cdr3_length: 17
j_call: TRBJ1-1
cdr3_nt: TGCAGCGTTGAAGAGGTCACACAAAGGGGCCGGAACACTGAAGCTTTCTTT
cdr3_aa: CSVEEVTQRGRNTEAFF

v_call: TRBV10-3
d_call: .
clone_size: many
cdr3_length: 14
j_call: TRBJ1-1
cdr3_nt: TGTGCCACCGCATGGGGACTACTAAACACTGAAGCTTTCTTT
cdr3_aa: CATAWGLLNTEAFF

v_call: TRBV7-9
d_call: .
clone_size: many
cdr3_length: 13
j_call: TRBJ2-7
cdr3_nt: TGTGCCAGCAGCTCCTCAGGGTTTTACGAGCAGTACTTC
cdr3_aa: CASSSSGFYEQYF

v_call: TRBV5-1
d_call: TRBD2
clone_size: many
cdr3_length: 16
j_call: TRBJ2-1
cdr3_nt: TGCGCCAGCAGCTCGTCTCCTAGCGGATCTGACAATGAGCAGTTCTTC
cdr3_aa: CASSSSPSGSDNEQFF

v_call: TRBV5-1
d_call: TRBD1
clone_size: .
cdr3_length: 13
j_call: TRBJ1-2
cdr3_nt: TGCGCAAGAAGCGGACAGGGGGACTATGGCTACACCTTC
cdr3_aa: CARSGQGDYGYTF

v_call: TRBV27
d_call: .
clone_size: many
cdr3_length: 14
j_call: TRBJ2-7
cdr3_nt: TGTGCCAGCAGTCCCCGCGGGACCCTCTACGAGCAGTACTTC
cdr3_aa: CASSPRGTLYEQYF

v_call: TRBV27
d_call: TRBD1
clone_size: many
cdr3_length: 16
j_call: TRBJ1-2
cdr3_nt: TGTGCCAGCGGACAGGTTGGGGAGGCCTGGCTGGTTGGCTACACCTTC
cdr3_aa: CASGQVGEAWLVGYTF

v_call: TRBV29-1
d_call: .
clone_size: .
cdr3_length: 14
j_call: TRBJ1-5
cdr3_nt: TGCAGCGCTAGGGGTGTTAGGAGCAATCAGCCCCAGCATTTT
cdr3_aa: CSARGVRSNQPQHF

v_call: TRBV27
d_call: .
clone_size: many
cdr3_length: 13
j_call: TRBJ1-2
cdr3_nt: TGTGCCAGCAGTTCGGCGGGGGGGTATGGCTACACCTTC
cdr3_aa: CASSSAGGYGYTF

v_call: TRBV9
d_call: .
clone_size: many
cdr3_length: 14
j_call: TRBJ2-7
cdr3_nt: TGTGCCAGCAGTCCCACTCACTGGACCTACGAGCAGTACTTC
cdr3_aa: CASSPTHWTYEQYF

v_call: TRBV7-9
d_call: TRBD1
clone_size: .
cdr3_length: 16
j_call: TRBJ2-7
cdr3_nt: TGTGCCAGCAGCCCCCTTGAGAGGGGGCGCTTAGACGAGCAGTACTTC
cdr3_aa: CASSPLERGRLDEQYF

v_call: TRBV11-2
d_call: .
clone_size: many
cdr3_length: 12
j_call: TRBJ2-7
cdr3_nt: TGTGCCAGCAGGAGGATGGCCTACGAGCAGTACTTC
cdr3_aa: CASRRMAYEQYF

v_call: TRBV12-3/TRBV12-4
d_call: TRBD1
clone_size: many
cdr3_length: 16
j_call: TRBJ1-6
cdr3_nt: TGTGCCAGCAGCAGGGGACCGGGACAGGGTCGATCACCCCTCCACTTT
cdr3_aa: CASSRGPGQGRSPLHF

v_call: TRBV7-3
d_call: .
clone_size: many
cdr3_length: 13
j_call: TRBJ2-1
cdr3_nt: TGTGCCAGCAGCTTAGCCGTAGGCGATGAGCAGTTCTTC
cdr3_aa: CASSLAVGDEQFF

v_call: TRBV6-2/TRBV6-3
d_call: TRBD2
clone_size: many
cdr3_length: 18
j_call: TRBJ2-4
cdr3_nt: TGTGCCAGCAGTTACTCGATCGATTCGGGGGGAAGCAAAAACATTCAGTACTTC
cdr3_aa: CASSYSIDSGGSKNIQYF

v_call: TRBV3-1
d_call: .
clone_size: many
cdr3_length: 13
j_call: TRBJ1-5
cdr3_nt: TGTGCCAGCAGCCAAGACGGCAATCAGCCCCAGCATTTT
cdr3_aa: CASSQDGNQPQHF

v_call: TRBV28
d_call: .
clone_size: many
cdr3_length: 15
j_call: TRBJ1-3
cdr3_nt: TGTGCCAGCAGTACTCCCCGTGACGGACTAAACACCATATATTTT
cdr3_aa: CASSTPRDGLNTIYF

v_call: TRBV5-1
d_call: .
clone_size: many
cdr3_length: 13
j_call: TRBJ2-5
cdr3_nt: TGCGCCAGCAGGGTGCAGGGATCAGAGACCCAGTACTTC
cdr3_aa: CASRVQGSETQYF

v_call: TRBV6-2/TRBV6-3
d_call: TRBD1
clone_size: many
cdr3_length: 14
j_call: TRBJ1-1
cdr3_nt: TGTGCCAGCAGTTCAGACAGGGCGGTCACTGAAGCTTTCTTT
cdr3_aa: CASSSDRAVTEAFF

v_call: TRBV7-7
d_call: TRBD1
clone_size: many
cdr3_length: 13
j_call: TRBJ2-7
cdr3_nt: TGTGCTAGCAGCACAGGGGGCGGCTACGAGCAGTACTTC
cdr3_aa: CASSTGGGYEQYF

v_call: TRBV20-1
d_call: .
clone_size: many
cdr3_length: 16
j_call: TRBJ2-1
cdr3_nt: TGCAGTGCTTTTACTAGTAGCGGAAGCTCCTACAATGAGCAGTTCTTC
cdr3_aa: CSAFTSSGSSYNEQFF

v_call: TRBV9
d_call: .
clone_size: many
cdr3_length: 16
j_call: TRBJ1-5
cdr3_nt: TGTGCCAGCAGCCCGGGATGGGGGGCGCCCAATCAGCCCCAGCATTTT
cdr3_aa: CASSPGWGAPNQPQHF

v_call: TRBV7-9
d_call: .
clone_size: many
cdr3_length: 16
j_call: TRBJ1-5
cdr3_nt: TGTGCCAGCAGCCCTTACTCTGGGGAGAGCAATCAGCCCCAGCATTTT
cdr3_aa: CASSPYSGESNQPQHF

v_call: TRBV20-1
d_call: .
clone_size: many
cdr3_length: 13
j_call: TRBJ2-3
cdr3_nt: TGCAGTGCCCTCAGCGAGCAGGTTGATACGCAGTATTTT
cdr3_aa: CSALSEQVDTQYF

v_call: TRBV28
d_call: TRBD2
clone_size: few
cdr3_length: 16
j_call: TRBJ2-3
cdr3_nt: TGTGCCAGCAGTACTAAGCGGGAGCGGGACACAGATACGCAGTATTTT
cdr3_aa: CASSTKRERDTDTQYF

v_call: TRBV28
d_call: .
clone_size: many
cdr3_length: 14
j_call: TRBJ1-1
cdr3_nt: TGTGCCAGCACGGTACAGGACCCTCCATTGGGGGCTTTCTTT
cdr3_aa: CASTVQDPPLGAFF